Below, one TCR beta chain is given with its context. The sample originates from a study of blood T cell repertoires in COVID-19. The CDR3 totals 14 residues. The germline V gene has CDR1 SNHLY and CDR2 FYNNEI. The V end lost 4 bases, the J end lost 7 bases, and 13 bases lay between the germline ends. Profiled with immunoSEQ multiplex PCR; TCRdb holds only in-frame clones, not every one. The sample has tens of thousands of clones, about nine tenths seen once. Source material: peripheral blood. The TCR was taken from a human donor in a cohort sampled during active COVID-19. V gene TRBV2 combines with J gene TRBJ1-4; no definite D call. The CDR3 is CASSVYSVSEKLFF. DNA for the CDR3: TGTGCCAGCAGTGTATATAGTGTTTCTGAAAAACTGTTTTTT.